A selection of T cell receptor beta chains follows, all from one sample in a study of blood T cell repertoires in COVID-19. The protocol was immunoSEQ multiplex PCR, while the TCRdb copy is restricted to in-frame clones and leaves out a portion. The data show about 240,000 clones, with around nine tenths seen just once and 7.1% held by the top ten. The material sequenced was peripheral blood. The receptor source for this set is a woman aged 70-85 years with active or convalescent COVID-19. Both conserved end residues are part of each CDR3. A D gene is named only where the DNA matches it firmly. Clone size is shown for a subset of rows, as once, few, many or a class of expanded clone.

cdr3_nt: TGTGCCAGCAGGACCGGACAGGTCTATGGCTACACCTTC
cdr3_aa: CASRTGQVYGYTF
j_call: TRBJ1-2
clone_size: few
d_call: TRBD1
v_call: TRBV6-6

cdr3_nt: TGTGCCAGTAAACCGGGACTAGGGTCCAATGAGCAGTTCTTC
cdr3_aa: CASKPGLGSNEQFF
j_call: TRBJ2-1
clone_size: .
d_call: TRBD2
v_call: TRBV19

cdr3_nt: TGTGCCAGCAGCTGGGGGAGGTCGAGTAACTATGGCTACACCTTC
cdr3_aa: CASSWGRSSNYGYTF
j_call: TRBJ1-2
clone_size: few
d_call: .
v_call: TRBV7-6

cdr3_nt: TGTGCCAGCAGCTCTCCAGGGGGGATAGGGACTGAAGCTTTCTTT
cdr3_aa: CASSSPGGIGTEAFF
j_call: TRBJ1-1
clone_size: .
d_call: TRBD1
v_call: TRBV5-4

cdr3_nt: TGTGCCAGCAGTGTACTGAGACAGGGGCCTTTTGATGGCTACACCTTC
cdr3_aa: CASSVLRQGPFDGYTF
j_call: TRBJ1-2
clone_size: .
d_call: TRBD1
v_call: TRBV2

cdr3_nt: TGCGCCAGCAGCTTGGACAGGCGCTTGAACACTGAAGCTTTCTTT
cdr3_aa: CASSLDRRLNTEAFF
j_call: TRBJ1-1
clone_size: .
d_call: .
v_call: TRBV5-1

cdr3_nt: TGTGCCAGTAGTATCTTGGGGAGTCAGCCCCAGCATTTT
cdr3_aa: CASSILGSQPQHF
j_call: TRBJ1-5
clone_size: .
d_call: .
v_call: TRBV19

cdr3_nt: TGTGCCAGCTCACTACCCGCCGGTAGCGGCTACACCTTC
cdr3_aa: CASSLPAGSGYTF
j_call: TRBJ1-2
clone_size: .
d_call: .
v_call: TRBV18

cdr3_nt: TGTGCCAGCAGTTACCAGAGTGGGACAGGGATGAACACTGAAGCTTTCTTT
cdr3_aa: CASSYQSGTGMNTEAFF
j_call: TRBJ1-1
clone_size: .
d_call: TRBD1
v_call: TRBV6-2/TRBV6-3

cdr3_nt: TGTGCCAGCAGTACTTACACTGAAGCTTTCTTT
cdr3_aa: CASSTYTEAFF
j_call: TRBJ1-1
clone_size: .
d_call: .
v_call: TRBV2

cdr3_nt: TGTGCCAGCAGTTCCGGGACAGGGAATCAGCCCCAGCATTTT
cdr3_aa: CASSSGTGNQPQHF
j_call: TRBJ1-5
clone_size: few
d_call: TRBD1
v_call: TRBV5-8

cdr3_nt: TGTGCCAGCAGTTACCGGGCTGGAAACACCATATATTTT
cdr3_aa: CASSYRAGNTIYF
j_call: TRBJ1-3
clone_size: .
d_call: .
v_call: TRBV6-2/TRBV6-3

cdr3_nt: TGTGCCACCAGCCCACCGGGCCCGGGGGGAGATACGCAGTATTTT
cdr3_aa: CATSPPGPGGDTQYF
j_call: TRBJ2-3
clone_size: once
d_call: TRBD2
v_call: TRBV24-1

cdr3_nt: TGTGCCAGCAGCCCCCTCCAGGGGATGGAAGGCTACACCTTC
cdr3_aa: CASSPLQGMEGYTF
j_call: TRBJ1-2
clone_size: .
d_call: .
v_call: TRBV7-8

cdr3_nt: TGTGCCAGCGGGGGACAGTTTGAAGCTTTCTTT
cdr3_aa: CASGGQFEAFF
j_call: TRBJ1-1
clone_size: .
d_call: TRBD1
v_call: TRBV7-2

cdr3_nt: TGTGCCAGCAGTACCCAGGGGAGCCAGCCTGAAGCTTTCTTT
cdr3_aa: CASSTQGSQPEAFF
j_call: TRBJ1-1
clone_size: .
d_call: .
v_call: TRBV6-5

cdr3_nt: TGTGCCAGCAGCCTGAAGAGGGAGTACGGAAACACCATATATTTT
cdr3_aa: CASSLKREYGNTIYF
j_call: TRBJ1-3
clone_size: .
d_call: .
v_call: TRBV7-8

cdr3_nt: TGTGCCAGCAGCCCAAGGGGACAGGCGGATGGCTACACCTTC
cdr3_aa: CASSPRGQADGYTF
j_call: TRBJ1-2
clone_size: .
d_call: TRBD1
v_call: TRBV3-1/TRBV3-2

cdr3_nt: TGTGCCATCAGTGAGGCGGGACTAGCTAAGGGCTACACCTTC
cdr3_aa: CAISEAGLAKGYTF
j_call: TRBJ1-2
clone_size: .
d_call: .
v_call: TRBV10-3

cdr3_nt: TGTGCCAGCAAGAGGGACACCTTGAACACTGAAGCTTTCTTT
cdr3_aa: CASKRDTLNTEAFF
j_call: TRBJ1-1
clone_size: .
d_call: .
v_call: TRBV27